One and the same sample provided the 29 T cell receptor beta chains below, sequenced in a study of blood T cell repertoires in COVID-19. Sequencing was performed with immunoSEQ multiplex PCR; in TCRdb, only in-frame clones are kept and a portion is missing. Of about 40,000 clones in the sample, roughly 92% are singletons; the top ten hold roughly 9.4%. Input material: peripheral blood. These receptors originate from a man aged 50 or older with active COVID-19.

The chain uses TRBV2 and TRBJ2-7; D gene ambiguous. Trimming shortened V by 6 bases and J by 3 bases, and 18 bases separated the two germline ends. The CDR3 spans 15 residues. Per the germline V gene, CDR1 is SNHLY and CDR2 is FYNNEI. The chain's CDR3 is CASRSTSLQVYEQYF. The CDR3 nucleotides read TGTGCCAGCAGATCGACGAGCTTGCAGGTCTACGAGCAGTACTTC.

The chain combines TRBV25-1 with TRBJ1-2; 8 bases are a match to TRBD1. Per the germline V gene, CDR1 is MGHDK and CDR2 is SYGVNS. J gave up 2 bases and V 6 bases, and 2 bases lay outside the gene matches. The CDR3 totals 13 residues. This CDR3 reads CASRRDRNYGYTF. Written as DNA, the CDR3 is TGTGCCAGCAGACGGGACAGGAACTATGGCTACACCTTC.

This sequence joins TRBV6-4 and TRBJ2-7; 8 nucleotides match TRBD1. V gave up 3 bases and J gave up 6 bases; unmatched junction bases: 7. CDR1 and CDR2 (germline): MRHNA, SNTAGT. The CDR3 runs 14 residues. The CDR3 loop is CASSETRGRGEQYF. In nucleotides, the CDR3 is TGTGCCAGCAGTGAGACCAGGGGGCGAGGCGAGCAGTACTTC.

The chain has TRBV7-9 and TRBJ1-1; TRBD1 agrees at 8 bases. CDR1 is SEHNR and CDR2 is FQNEAQ in the germline V gene (reference sequence). CDR3 size: 16 residues. J lost 5 bases, V lost 5 bases, and 13 bases had no gene match. The CDR3 spells CASSPPAQGARTEAFF. The CDR3 bases are TGTGCCAGCAGCCCTCCCGCTCAGGGGGCCAGAACTGAAGCTTTCTTT.

The V gene is TRBV4-1, the J gene TRBJ2-7; 9 bases align to TRBD1. The V gene's germline CDR1 is MGHRA and CDR2 YSYEKL. This CDR3 region has 15 residues. Trimming removed 2 bases from V and 5 bases from J; junction bases left unmatched: 7. CDR3: CASSQPGQGINEQYF. The DNA for the CDR3 is TGCGCCAGCAGCCAACCGGGACAGGGAATCAACGAGCAGTACTTC.

The chain carries TRBV7-2 and TRBJ2-3; TRBD2 agrees at 14 bases. The CDR3 totals 17 residues. The germline V gene has CDR1 SGHTA and CDR2 FQGNSA. With V trimmed by 5 bases and J by 3 bases, 7 bases remained unmatched. CDR3 sequence (DNA): TGTGCCAGCAGCCTAAGGACTAGCGGGAGGAGAACAGATACGCAGTATTTT. Its protein product is CASSLRTSGRRTDTQYF.

The chain links TRBV30 to TRBJ2-7; TRBD1 agrees at 9 bases. The CDR3 is 15 amino acids. Germline V gene data show CDR1 as GTSNPN and CDR2 as SVGIG (reference sequence). J lost 3 bases, V lost 0 bases, and 6 bases had no gene match. Here the CDR3 reads CAWSVPGQGGYEQYF. The CDR3 DNA is TGTGCCTGGAGTGTACCGGGACAGGGCGGCTACGAGCAGTACTTC.

The rearrangement joins TRBV7-2 to TRBJ2-6, with TRBD2 identical over 13 bases. V lost 4 bases, J lost 2 bases, and 8 bases stayed unmatched. This CDR3 is 19 amino acids long. CDR1 SGHTA and CDR2 FQGNSA come from the germline V gene. The CDR3 region is CASSSWTSGRETGANVLTF. CDR3 coding DNA: TGTGCCAGCAGCTCATGGACTAGCGGGAGAGAGACTGGGGCCAACGTCCTGACTTTC.

The chain links TRBV3-1 (or the pseudogene TRBV3-2) to TRBJ1-2; D remains unclear. Germline V gene lookup returns CDR1 LGHDT and CDR2 YNNKEL (reference sequence). The length of the CDR3 is 13 residues. V was cut by 1 base and J by 8 bases, with 11 bases left in between. DNA for the CDR3: TGTGCCAGCAGCCAAGTCGAAGCTCCGGGCTACACCTTC. Its protein is CASSQVEAPGYTF.

This clone was seen once. This chain links TRBV30 with TRBJ2-7; 7 nucleotides agree with TRBD2. This CDR3 has 13 residues. The V gene end was trimmed by 8 bases and the J gene end by 4 bases; junction bases not matched to a gene: 11. Germline V gene data show CDR1 as GTSNPN and CDR2 as SVGIG (reference sequence). CDR3 protein: CAGAGDYLYEQYF. CDR3 DNA sequence: TGTGCCGGGGCGGGGGACTACCTTTACGAGCAGTACTTC.

The rearrangement links TRBV11-2 to TRBJ2-1; TRBD2 aligns across 10 bases. V lost 5 bases and J lost 5; bases outside the gene matches: 6. There are 15 residues in the CDR3. Germline CDR1 and CDR2: SGHAT and FQNNGV. The CDR3 sequence is CASSPTSGIDNEQFF. CDR3 sequence (DNA): TGTGCCAGCAGCCCTACTAGCGGGATAGACAATGAGCAGTTCTTC. Full variable domain (missing parts from reference TRBV11-2 and TRBJ2-1): EAGVAQSPRYKIIEKRQSVAFWCNPISGHATLYWYQQILGQGPKLLIQFQNNGVVDDSQLPKDRFSAERLKGVDSTLKIQPAKLEDSAVYLCASSPTSGIDNEQFFGPGTRLTVL.

The CDR3 DNA sequence: TGTGCCAGCTCGGCAGGGGGGTATGGCTACACCTTC. It encodes CASSAGGYGYTF. J is TRBJ1-2 and V is TRBV2; 7 bases are shared with TRBD1. The CDR3 covers 12 residues. Germline CDR1 SNHLY, CDR2 FYNNEI. With V trimmed by 8 bases and J by 5 bases, 5 bases remained unmatched.

V gene TRBV6-5 combines with J gene TRBJ1-1; no definite D call. Per germline, CDR1 MNHEY and CDR2 SVGAGI. V lost 4 bases to trimming and J lost 0 bases, with 12 bases between them. The CDR3 spans 15 residues. The CDR3 here is CASSSNWAVNTEAFF. DNA of the CDR3: TGTGCCAGCAGTTCCAACTGGGCCGTGAACACTGAAGCTTTCTTT.

The chain is built from TRBV6-6 and TRBJ1-1; D may be TRBD1 (6 bases). The germline gives CDR1 MNHNY, CDR2 SVGAGI (reference sequence). This CDR3 is built from 16 residues. The V gene lost 2 bases and the J gene lost 3 bases, with 16 bases spanning the gap. This CDR3 is CASSYEGLRGDTEAFF. CDR3 coding DNA: TGTGCCAGCAGTTACGAAGGACTCAGGGGTGACACTGAAGCTTTCTTT.

The chain is built from TRBV19 and TRBJ1-5; TRBD1 agrees at 10 bases. V lost 3 bases and J lost 4; bases outside the gene matches: 3. CDR1 is LNHDA, CDR2 SQIVND, per germline (reference sequence). CDR3 length: 15 amino acids. The DNA for the CDR3 is TGTGCCAGTAGTATTTGGACAGGGGGAAATCAGCCCCAGCATTTT. Translated, it gives CASSIWTGGNQPQHF.

This chain joins TRBV9 and TRBJ2-5, with unresolved D. V gave up 6 bases and J gave up 4 bases, with 16 bases separating them. The CDR3 spans 14 residues. Germline CDR1 reads SGDLS; CDR2 reads YYNGEE. CDR3 sequence reads: CASTSTQAPETQYF. CDR3 coding DNA: TGTGCCAGCACTTCGACGCAGGCCCCAGAGACCCAGTACTTC.

A note on this clone: Germline is not matched at one junction end, which may reflect a read error. The J gene is TRBJ2-7, the V gene TRBV2, with a possible D match to TRBD2 (6 bases). The germline CDR1 and CDR2 sequences are SNHLY and FYNNEI. The CDR3 runs 15 residues. This chain's CDR3 is CASREGTFSSYEQYF. The CDR3 region has the DNA TGTGCCAGCAGAGAAGGGACTTTTTCGTCCTACGAGCAGTACTTC.

For the CDR3, the DNA is TGCGCCAGCAGCCGCAGGATGGGACAGGGGGCAGACGAGCAGTACTTC. Translation: CASSRRMGQGADEQYF. The chain employs TRBV5-1 and TRBJ2-7, with 12 bases that match TRBD1. Germline V lookup: CDR1 SGHRS, CDR2 YFSETQ. Trimming removed 4 bases from V and 5 bases from J; junction bases left unmatched: 10. CDR3 length: 16 amino acids.

The gene calls are TRBV10-3 and TRBJ2-7; 7 bases are a match to TRBD1. The CDR3 length is 14 residues. In germline, CDR1 is ENHRY, CDR2 SYGVKD. V shed 2 bases and J 3 bases; nucleotides not matched to a gene: 4. CDR3 sequence: CAISETGQYYEQYF. DNA of the CDR3: TGTGCCATCAGTGAGACGGGACAGTACTACGAGCAGTACTTC.

The chain has TRBV6-5 and TRBJ2-2, with a weak D call TRBD2 (5 bases). With 7 bases removed from V and 8 bases from J, the gap between germline ends came to 17 bases. The V gene's germline CDR1 is MNHEY and CDR2 SVGAGI. The CDR3 runs 14 residues. The CDR3 reads CASNSGSLGGELFF. The CDR3 coding sequence is TGTGCCAGCAACAGCGGCTCACTTGGGGGGGAGCTGTTTTTT.

CDR3 region: CASSLLLAGTGELFF. Here the CDR3 DNA reads TGTGCCAGCAGCTTGTTACTAGCGGGGACCGGGGAGCTGTTTTTT. The chain is built from TRBV7-9 and TRBJ2-2, with 10 nucleotides matching TRBD2. Germline loops: CDR1 SEHNR, CDR2 FQNEAQ (reference sequence). The J segment lost 5 bases and the V segment lost 3 bases, leaving 3 bases of the junction unmatched. This CDR3 is 15 amino acids long.

The CDR3 DNA reads TGTGCCAGCAGCTTCAGGACTAGCGTTAACACCGGGGAGCTGTTTTTT. Translation gives CASSFRTSVNTGELFF. The V gene is TRBV9, the J gene TRBJ2-2; 9 bases line up with TRBD2. Germline CDR1 SGDLS, CDR2 YYNGEE. The junction had 6 bases not matched to a gene; V was cut back by 4 bases and J by 2 bases. CDR3 length equals 16 residues.

V usage is TRBV18 and J usage is TRBJ2-1; 9 nucleotides align to TRBD2. J gave up 4 bases and V 3 bases, and 19 bases lay outside the gene matches. The CDR3 sequence is 20 residues long. Germline V lookup: CDR1 KGHSH, CDR2 LQKENI. CDR3: CASSPLLFSIAGAGYNEQFF. The CDR3 DNA is TGTGCCAGCTCACCCCTTCTATTCTCAATAGCGGGAGCAGGTTACAATGAGCAGTTCTTC.

This clone was counted a few times. The gene calls are TRBV30 and TRBJ1-6; 8 positions agree with TRBD1. The V and J ends lost 3 bases and 10 bases, in that order; junction bases with no gene match: 11. In germline, CDR1 is GTSNPN, CDR2 SVGIG (reference sequence). The CDR3 spans 15 residues. The CDR3 is CAWSEPGQESSPLHF. The CDR3 DNA reads TGTGCCTGGAGCGAACCGGGACAGGAGTCCTCACCCCTCCACTTT.

This clone was counted once. The chain combines TRBV19 with TRBJ2-1; 8 nucleotides match TRBD1. The length of the CDR3 is 17 residues. CDR1 and CDR2 from the germline V gene are LNHDA and SQIVND (reference sequence). Trimming at V came to 1 base and at J to 9 bases, leaving 14 bases not matched to a gene. The CDR3 DNA is TGTGCCAGTAGTATAGGTGCAGGGGGCGGATGGGTCAGTGAGCAGTTCTTC. Encoded protein: CASSIGAGGGWVSEQFF. The variable domain in full, completed from reference TRBV19 and TRBJ2-1, reads DGGITQSPKYLFRKEGQNVTLSCEQNLNHDAMYWYRQDPGQGLRLIYYSQIVNDFQKGDIAEGYSVSREKKESFPLTVTSAQKNPTAFYLCASSIGAGGGWVSEQFFGPGTRLTVL.

J is TRBJ1-5 and V is TRBV28; the D gene is possibly TRBD1 (5 bases). Trimming removed 4 bases at V and 7 bases at J, with 17 bases between. This CDR3 contains 15 residues. Germline CDR1 reads MDHEN; CDR2 reads SYDVKM. The CDR3 nucleotides are TGTGCCAGCAGTTCTCCCCTCAGGGTGGGCCAGCCCCAGCATTTT. The encoded protein is CASSSPLRVGQPQHF.

This chain links TRBV18 with TRBJ2-1; 12 positions agree with TRBD2. Per the germline V gene, CDR1 is KGHSH and CDR2 is LQKENI. The CDR3 extends over 17 amino acids. Germline trimming cut 3 bases from V and 2 bases from J; bases unmatched to any gene: 5. CDR3 loop: CASSPIGLAGTYNEQFF. The DNA of the CDR3 is TGTGCCAGCTCACCGATAGGACTAGCGGGAACCTACAATGAGCAGTTCTTC.

In DNA, the CDR3 is TGTGCCAGCAGGGGGACTAGCGGGAGTCTGTACTTC. This sequence encodes CASRGTSGSLYF. This rearrangement joins TRBV7-9 to TRBJ2-7; 14 bases match TRBD2. The germline CDR1 and CDR2 sequences are SEHNR and FQNEAQ (reference sequence). This CDR3 has 12 residues. V dropped 6 bases and J dropped 12; count of bases not matched to a gene: 4. The complete variable domain, with remaining parts taken from reference TRBV7-9 and TRBJ2-7, reads DTGVSQNPRHKITKRGQNVTFRCDPISEHNRLYWYRQTLGQGPEFLTYFQNEAQLEKSRLLSDRFSAERPKGSFSTLEIQRTEQGDSAMYLCASRGTSGSLYFGPGTRLTVT.

This clone was seen a single time. The chain joins TRBV27 to TRBJ2-7, with a weak D call TRBD2 (6 bases). CDR3 length: 13 amino acids. CDR1 MNHEY and CDR2 SMNVEV come from the germline V gene (reference sequence). Trimming pared 6 bases from V and 0 bases from J, leaving 9 bases between. This CDR3 is CASRRGFSYEQYF. In nucleotides, the CDR3 is TGTGCCAGCAGGCGGGGCTTCTCCTACGAGCAGTACTTC.